The rows below give T cell receptor beta chains drawn from one sample of a study of control samples from healthy donors and cancer patients. Repertoires were generated with immunoSEQ multiplex PCR, while TCRdb's copy carries only in-frame clones and drops some. The sample has around 94,000 clones, 90% to 95% seen once. The sequencing input was blood. These receptors were taken from a woman between 18 and 30 years old in good health. The CDR3 runs from the conserved cysteine through the conserved F or W. A D gene is named only where the DNA matches it firmly. Clone size appears in some rows only: once, few, many, or a class for an expanded clone.

J	D	V	size	CDR3	DNA
TRBJ1-6	NA	TRBV19	once	CASSQVGGSPLHF	TGTGCCAGTAGTCAAGTTGGAGGTTCACCCCTCCACTTT
TRBJ2-1	NA	TRBV19	NA	CASSMWTGEQFF	TGTGCCAGTAGTATGTGGACGGGCGAGCAGTTCTTC
TRBJ1-5	TRBD1	TRBV19	NA	CASSIAGGTLVPQHF	TGTGCCAGTAGTATAGCAGGGGGCACCTTAGTGCCCCAGCATTTT
TRBJ2-2	TRBD2	TRBV7-9	NA	CASGLAGETGELFF	TGTGCCAGCGGACTAGCGGGTGAAACCGGGGAGCTGTTTTTT
TRBJ2-5	TRBD2	TRBV29-1	NA	CSAGLAQETQYF	TGCAGCGCCGGACTAGCGCAAGAGACCCAGTACTTC
TRBJ1-4	TRBD1	TRBV4-2	once	CASSHTQGATEKLFF	TGTGCCAGCAGCCATACACAGGGGGCGACTGAAAAACTGTTTTTT
TRBJ2-7	NA	TRBV10-3	NA	CALGPPYEQYF	TGTGCCTTAGGACCCCCCTACGAGCAGTACTTC
TRBJ1-1	NA	TRBV29-1	NA	CSVDVLNTEAFF	TGCAGCGTTGATGTTCTGAACACTGAAGCTTTCTTT
TRBJ1-4	TRBD1	TRBV5-1	once	CASAQTGSEKLFF	TGCGCCAGCGCTCAGACAGGGAGCGAAAAACTGTTTTTT
TRBJ1-5	TRBD1	TRBV2	NA	CASSEATGRQPQHF	TGTGCCAGCAGTGAAGCGACAGGGAGGCAGCCCCAGCATTTT
TRBJ2-1	NA	TRBV7-9	NA	CASSLITGSSYNEQFF	TGTGCCAGCAGCTTAATCACAGGAAGCTCCTACAATGAGCAGTTCTTC
TRBJ2-7	NA	TRBV6-6	NA	CASSYSTSYEQYF	TGTGCCAGCAGTTACTCGACCTCCTACGAGCAGTACTTC
TRBJ1-5	NA	TRBV27	NA	CASSLSGPWQPQHF	TGTGCCAGCAGTTTATCGGGACCTTGGCAGCCCCAGCATTTT
TRBJ1-6	NA	TRBV5-3	NA	CARSLAGQRIYNSPLHF	TGTGCCAGAAGCTTGGCCGGTCAGCGAATATATAATTCACCCCTCCACTTT
TRBJ2-3	TRBD2	TRBV27	NA	CASRVLAGGSTDTQYF	TGTGCCAGCAGGGTTCTAGCGGGGGGGTCCACAGATACGCAGTATTTT
TRBJ2-2	NA	TRBV7-9	NA	CASSLAGASGELFF	TGTGCCAGCAGCTTAGCGGGGGCGTCCGGGGAGCTGTTTTTT
TRBJ1-2	NA	TRBV6-5	NA	CASSPSSRNHGYTF	TGTGCCAGCAGCCCCTCCTCCAGGAACCATGGCTACACCTTC
TRBJ1-3	NA	TRBV30	NA	CARKVGSGNTIYF	TGTGCCCGCAAGGTGGGATCTGGAAACACCATATATTTT
TRBJ2-1	NA	TRBV24-1	NA	CATSDLGGSYNEQFF	TGTGCCACCAGTGATTTAGGGGGCTCCTACAATGAGCAGTTCTTC
TRBJ1-1	NA	TRBV12-3/TRBV12-4	NA	CASSLVRGEAFF	TGTGCCAGCAGTTTAGTCAGAGGAGAAGCTTTCTTT
TRBJ2-3	TRBD2	TRBV7-9	NA	CASSYGGSTDTQYF	TGTGCCAGCAGTTACGGGGGGAGCACAGATACGCAGTATTTT
TRBJ1-1	NA	TRBV4-1	NA	CASSQVGDTEAFF	TGCGCCAGCAGCCAAGTCGGCGACACTGAAGCTTTCTTT
TRBJ2-7	NA	TRBV4-3	NA	CASSQDLGTLYEQYF	TGCGCCAGCAGCCAAGATCTTGGAACCCTCTACGAGCAGTACTTC
TRBJ1-1	NA	TRBV5-4	few	CASSSADGLNTEAFF	TGTGCCAGCAGCTCCGCGGACGGGCTGAACACTGAAGCTTTCTTT